The next 10 T cell receptor beta chains were all read from a single sample in a study of shared clonotypes between healthy human individuals. Measured with immunoSEQ multiplex PCR; TCRdb has only the in-frame clones, and not every one. The sample includes hundreds of thousands of clones, approximately 79% of them seen just once. The sequenced sample was memory CD4+ T cells sorted from blood. Subset in this sample: CD45RA-negative fraction. The receptors come from a woman aged 25 to 45 in good health.

The J gene is TRBJ2-1, the V gene TRBV6-6; D tentatively fits TRBD1 or TRBD2 (6 bases each). Trimming took 5 bases from V and 7 from J, leaving 12 bases between them. The CDR3 sequence is 13 residues long. Germline CDR1 reads MNHNY; CDR2 reads SVGAGI (reference sequence). The DNA for the CDR3 is TGTGCCAGCAGTGGCGGGACATGGAATGAGCAGTTCTTC. It is translated as CASSGGTWNEQFF.

V and J are TRBV7-3 and TRBJ2-1, with a weak D call TRBD2 (5 bases). Looked up from germline, CDR1 is SGHTA and CDR2 is FQGTGA. Trimming left V 5 bases short and J 0 bases short, with 11 bases between. This CDR3 contains 15 residues. The CDR3 is CASSTGLISYNEQFF. CDR3 bases: TGTGCCAGCAGCACCGGACTGATCTCCTACAATGAGCAGTTCTTC.

This chain links TRBV11-2 with TRBJ2-5; 9 bases are a match to TRBD2. CDR3 size: 18 residues. With V trimmed by 0 bases and J by 5 bases, 13 bases remained unmatched. Per the germline V gene, CDR1 is SGHAT and CDR2 is FQNNGV. In DNA, the CDR3 is TGTGCCAGCAGCTTAGATCAAAACTTAGCGGGAGAGGGGGAGACCCAGTACTTC. Translation: CASSLDQNLAGEGETQYF.

V usage is TRBV10-1 and J usage is TRBJ2-2; possibly TRBD2 for D (5 bases). Per germline, CDR1 WNHNN and CDR2 SYGVQD (reference sequence). The CDR3 contains 16 residues. V was pared by 11 bases and J by 2 bases, with 21 bases between. This chain's CDR3 is CAVREGIADNTGELFF. The CDR3 coding sequence is TGCGCCGTTCGGGAAGGGATAGCAGATAACACCGGGGAGCTGTTTTTT.

The chain recombines TRBV27 with TRBJ1-1, with D hard to call. CDR3 length equals 14 residues. V was cut by 0 bases and J by 1 base, with 6 bases left in between. Germline-derived CDR1 and CDR2 are MNHEY and SMNVEV (reference sequence). For the CDR3, the DNA is TGTGCCAGCAGTTTATCACGCCAGAACACTGAAGCTTTCTTT. Protein product: CASSLSRQNTEAFF.

The rearrangement links TRBV7-8 to TRBJ2-5; D is possibly TRBD2 (5 bases). This CDR3 spans 16 amino acids. CDR1 is SGHVS, CDR2 FQNEAQ, per germline. The V end was cut by 2 bases, the J end by 5 bases, with 18 bases between. The CDR3 spells CASSLRARTPGETQYF. The CDR3 nucleotides read TGTGCCAGCAGCTTAAGGGCCCGCACCCCGGGGGAGACCCAGTACTTC.

The chain couples TRBV4-1 to TRBJ2-2; 7 bases map to TRBD2. V gave up 0 bases and J gave up 5 bases; unmatched junction bases: 3. CDR3 length: 15 residues. The V gene's germline CDR1 is MGHRA and CDR2 YSYEKL. The CDR3 DNA sequence: TGCGCCAGCAGCCAAGAAGCGGGACGGACCGGGGAGCTGTTTTTT. Protein product: CASSQEAGRTGELFF.

This chain connects TRBV6-1 to TRBJ1-1; 7 positions match TRBD1. The CDR3 extends over 14 amino acids. In germline, CDR1 is MNHNS, CDR2 SASEGT. Trimming removed 7 bases from V and 1 base from J; junction bases left unmatched: 6. For the CDR3, the DNA is TGTGCCAGCACGAGGGACAGCTGGAACACTGAAGCTTTCTTT. This gives the protein CASTRDSWNTEAFF.

The chain links TRBV29-1 to TRBJ1-5; D is possibly TRBD1 (5 bases). Germline V gives CDR1 SQVTM, CDR2 ANQGSEA. Between the trimmed V and J ends, which lost 6 bases and 4 bases, there was a span of 16 bases. The CDR3 sequence is 14 residues long. In DNA, the CDR3 is TGCAGCGTAACCACCTCGGGGGGTAATCAGCCCCAGCATTTT. Translation gives CSVTTSGGNQPQHF.

The chain combines TRBV7-7 with TRBJ2-2; the D gene is possibly TRBD2 (5 bases). V gave up 6 bases and J gave up 7 bases, with 12 bases separating them. The germline gives CDR1 SSHAT, CDR2 FNYEAQ (reference sequence). This CDR3 comprises 13 residues. DNA for the CDR3: TGTGCCAGCAGTTCCCAACTAGACGGGGAGCTGTTTTTT. It translates to CASSSQLDGELFF.